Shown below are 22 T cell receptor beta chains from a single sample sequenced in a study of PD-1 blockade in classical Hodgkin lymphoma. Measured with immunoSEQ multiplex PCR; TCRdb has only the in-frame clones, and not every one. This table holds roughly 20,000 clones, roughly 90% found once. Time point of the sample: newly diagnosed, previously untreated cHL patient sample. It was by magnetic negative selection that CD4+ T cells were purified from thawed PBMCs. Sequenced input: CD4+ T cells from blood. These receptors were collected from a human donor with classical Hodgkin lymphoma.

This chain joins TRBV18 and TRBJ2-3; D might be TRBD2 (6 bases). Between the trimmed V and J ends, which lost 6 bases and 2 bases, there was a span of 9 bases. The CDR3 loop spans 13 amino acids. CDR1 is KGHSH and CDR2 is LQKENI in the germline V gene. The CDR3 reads CASSQGLTDTQYF. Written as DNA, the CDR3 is TGTGCCAGCTCCCAGGGACTCACAGATACGCAGTATTTT. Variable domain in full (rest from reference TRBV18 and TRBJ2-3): NAGVMQNPRHLVRRRGQEARLRCSPMKGHSHVYWYRQLPEEGLKFMVYLQKENIIDESGMPKERFSAEFPKEGPSILRIQQVVRGDSAAYFCASSQGLTDTQYFGPGTRLTVL.

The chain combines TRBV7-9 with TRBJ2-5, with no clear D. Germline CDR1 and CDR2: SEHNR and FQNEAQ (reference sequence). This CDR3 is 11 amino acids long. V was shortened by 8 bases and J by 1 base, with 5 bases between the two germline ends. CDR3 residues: CASGFQETQYF. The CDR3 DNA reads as TGTGCCAGCGGGTTCCAAGAGACCCAGTACTTC.

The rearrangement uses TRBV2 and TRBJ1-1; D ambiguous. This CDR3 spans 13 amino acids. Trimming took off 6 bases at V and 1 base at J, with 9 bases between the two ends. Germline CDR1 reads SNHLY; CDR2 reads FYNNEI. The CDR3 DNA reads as TGTGCCAGCAGGGCGACAACGAACACTGAAGCTTTCTTT. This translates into CASRATTNTEAFF.

CDR3 amino acids: CASSLLKDGYEQYF. CDR3 sequence (DNA): TGTGCCAGCAGCTTACTGAAGGACGGATACGAGCAGTACTTC. This chain uses TRBV7-9 with TRBJ2-7; D not certain. Germline CDR1 is SEHNR and CDR2 is FQNEAQ (reference sequence). The CDR3 totals 14 residues. V lost 2 bases, J lost 4 bases, and 12 bases lay in between.

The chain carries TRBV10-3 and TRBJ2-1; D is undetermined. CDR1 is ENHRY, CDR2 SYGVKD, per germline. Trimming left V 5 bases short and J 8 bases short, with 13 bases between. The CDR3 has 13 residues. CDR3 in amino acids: CAISKDRYHEQFF. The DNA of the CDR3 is TGTGCCATCAGTAAGGACCGTTACCATGAGCAGTTCTTC.

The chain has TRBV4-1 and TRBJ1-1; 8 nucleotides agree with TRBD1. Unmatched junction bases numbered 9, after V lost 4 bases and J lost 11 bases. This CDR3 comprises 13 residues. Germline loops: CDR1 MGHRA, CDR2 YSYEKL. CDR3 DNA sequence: TGCGCCAGCAGCCTCAAATCACAGGGGGGTGCTTTCTTT. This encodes CASSLKSQGGAFF.

CDR3: CASRAGTGAYNEQFF. The CDR3 region has the DNA TGTGCCAGCAGGGCCGGGACAGGGGCCTACAATGAGCAGTTCTTC. V usage is TRBV6-1 and J usage is TRBJ2-1, with 10 bases fitting TRBD1. CDR3 length equals 15 residues. Per the germline V gene, CDR1 is MNHNS and CDR2 is SASEGT. V gave up 6 bases and J gave up 2 bases; unmatched junction bases: 4.

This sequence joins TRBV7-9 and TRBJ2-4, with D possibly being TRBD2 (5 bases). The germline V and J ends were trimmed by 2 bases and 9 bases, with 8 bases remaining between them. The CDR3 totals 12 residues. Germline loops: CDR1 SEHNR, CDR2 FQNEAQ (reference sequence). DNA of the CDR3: TGTGCCAGCAGCTTATCACGGGGCATTCAGTACTTC. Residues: CASSLSRGIQYF.

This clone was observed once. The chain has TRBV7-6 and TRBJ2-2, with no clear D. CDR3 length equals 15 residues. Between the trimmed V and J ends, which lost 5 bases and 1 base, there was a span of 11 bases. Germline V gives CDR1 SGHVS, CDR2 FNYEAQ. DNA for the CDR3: TGTGCCAGCAGCCACCGCGCCGGGAACACCGGGGAGCTGTTTTTT. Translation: CASSHRAGNTGELFF.

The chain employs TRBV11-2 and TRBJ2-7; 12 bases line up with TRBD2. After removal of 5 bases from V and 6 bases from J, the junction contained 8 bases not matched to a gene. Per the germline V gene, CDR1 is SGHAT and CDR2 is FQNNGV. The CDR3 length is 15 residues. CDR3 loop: CASSGSGLAGTEQYF. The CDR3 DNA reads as TGTGCCAGCAGCGGTTCAGGACTAGCGGGGACCGAGCAGTACTTC.

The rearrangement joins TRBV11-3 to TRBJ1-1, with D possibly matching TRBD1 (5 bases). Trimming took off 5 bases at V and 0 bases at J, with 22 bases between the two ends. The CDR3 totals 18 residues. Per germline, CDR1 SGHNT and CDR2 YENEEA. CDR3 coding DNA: TGTGCCAGCAGCATATATCCGGGACCTCGGAATTTGAACACTGAAGCTTTCTTT. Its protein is CASSIYPGPRNLNTEAFF.

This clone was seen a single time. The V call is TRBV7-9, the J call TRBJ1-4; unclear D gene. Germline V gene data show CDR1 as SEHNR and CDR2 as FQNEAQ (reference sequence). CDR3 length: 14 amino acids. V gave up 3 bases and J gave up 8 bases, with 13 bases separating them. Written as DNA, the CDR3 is TGTGCCAGCAGCTTTTTTATGACCGGAGAAAAACTGTTTTTT. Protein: CASSFFMTGEKLFF.

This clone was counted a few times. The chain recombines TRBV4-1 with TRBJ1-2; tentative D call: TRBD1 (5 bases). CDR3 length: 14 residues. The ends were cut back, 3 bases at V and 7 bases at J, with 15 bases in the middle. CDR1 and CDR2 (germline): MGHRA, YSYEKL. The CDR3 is CASSQPGRAIGYTF. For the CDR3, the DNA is TGCGCCAGCAGCCAGCCCGGCAGGGCCATTGGCTACACCTTC.

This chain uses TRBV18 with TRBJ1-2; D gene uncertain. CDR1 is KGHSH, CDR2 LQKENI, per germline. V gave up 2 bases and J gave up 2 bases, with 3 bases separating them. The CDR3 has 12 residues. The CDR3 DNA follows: TGTGCCAGCTCACCAGAAAACTATGGCTACACCTTC. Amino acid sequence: CASSPENYGYTF. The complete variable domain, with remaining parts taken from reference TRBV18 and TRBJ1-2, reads NAGVMQNPRHLVRRRGQEARLRCSPMKGHSHVYWYRQLPEEGLKFMVYLQKENIIDESGMPKERFSAEFPKEGPSILRIQQVVRGDSAAYFCASSPENYGYTFGSGTRLTVV.

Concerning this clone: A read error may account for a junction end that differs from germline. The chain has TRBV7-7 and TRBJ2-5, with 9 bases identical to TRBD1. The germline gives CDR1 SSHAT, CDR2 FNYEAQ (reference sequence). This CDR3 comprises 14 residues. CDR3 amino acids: CASSYGTGRETQYF. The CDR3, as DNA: TGTGCTAGCAGCTACGGGACAGGGAGGGAGACCCAGTACTTC.

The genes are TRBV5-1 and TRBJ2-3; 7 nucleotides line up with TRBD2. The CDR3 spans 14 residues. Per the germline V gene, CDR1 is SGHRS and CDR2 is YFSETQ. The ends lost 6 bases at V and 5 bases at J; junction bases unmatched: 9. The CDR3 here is CASKYTGGLDTQYF. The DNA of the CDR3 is TGCGCCAGCAAATACACGGGAGGCTTAGATACGCAGTATTTT.

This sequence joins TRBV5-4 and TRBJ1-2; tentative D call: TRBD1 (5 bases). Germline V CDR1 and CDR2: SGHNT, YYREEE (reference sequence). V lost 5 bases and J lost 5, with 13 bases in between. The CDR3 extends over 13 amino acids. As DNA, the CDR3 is TGTGCCAGCAGATTGATGGGGGGGTATGGCTACACCTTC. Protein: CASRLMGGYGYTF. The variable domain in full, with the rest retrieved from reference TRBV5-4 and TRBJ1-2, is ETGVTQSPTHLIKTRGQQVTLRCSSQSGHNTVSWYQQALGQGPQFIFQYYREEENGRGNFPPRFSGLQFPNYSSELNVNALELDDSALYLCASRLMGGYGYTFGSGTRLTVV.

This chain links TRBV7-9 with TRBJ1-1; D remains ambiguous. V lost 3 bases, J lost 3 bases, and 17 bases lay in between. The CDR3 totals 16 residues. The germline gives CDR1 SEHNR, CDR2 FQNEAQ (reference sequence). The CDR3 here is CASSFIVALPDTEAFF. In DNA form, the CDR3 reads TGTGCCAGCAGCTTCATCGTCGCCCTTCCGGACACTGAAGCTTTCTTT.

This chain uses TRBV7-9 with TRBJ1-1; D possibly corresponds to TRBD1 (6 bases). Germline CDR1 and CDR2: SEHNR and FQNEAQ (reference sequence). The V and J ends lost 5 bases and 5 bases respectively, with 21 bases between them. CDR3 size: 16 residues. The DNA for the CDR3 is TGTGCCAGCAGCCTAGGGGGGGGGCGCGGCAGGACTGAAGCTTTCTTT. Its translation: CASSLGGGRGRTEAFF.

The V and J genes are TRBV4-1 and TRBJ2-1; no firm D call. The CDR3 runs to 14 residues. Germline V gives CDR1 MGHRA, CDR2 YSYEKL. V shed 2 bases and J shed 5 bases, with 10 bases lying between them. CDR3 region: CASSQRRQNNEQFF. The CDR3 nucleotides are TGCGCCAGCAGCCAACGGCGGCAAAACAATGAGCAGTTCTTC.

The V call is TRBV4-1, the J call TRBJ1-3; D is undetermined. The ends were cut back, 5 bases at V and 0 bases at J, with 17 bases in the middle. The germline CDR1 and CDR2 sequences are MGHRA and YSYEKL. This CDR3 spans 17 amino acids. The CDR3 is CASSYRFIAGSGNTIYF. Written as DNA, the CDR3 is TGCGCCAGCAGCTATAGGTTCATCGCGGGCTCTGGAAACACCATATATTTT.

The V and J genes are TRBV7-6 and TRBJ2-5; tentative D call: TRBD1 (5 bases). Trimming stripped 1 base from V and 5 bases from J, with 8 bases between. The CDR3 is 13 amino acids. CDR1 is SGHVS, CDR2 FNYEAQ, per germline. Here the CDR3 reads CASSLDAGETQYF. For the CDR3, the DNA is TGTGCCAGCAGCTTAGATGCAGGGGAGACCCAGTACTTC.